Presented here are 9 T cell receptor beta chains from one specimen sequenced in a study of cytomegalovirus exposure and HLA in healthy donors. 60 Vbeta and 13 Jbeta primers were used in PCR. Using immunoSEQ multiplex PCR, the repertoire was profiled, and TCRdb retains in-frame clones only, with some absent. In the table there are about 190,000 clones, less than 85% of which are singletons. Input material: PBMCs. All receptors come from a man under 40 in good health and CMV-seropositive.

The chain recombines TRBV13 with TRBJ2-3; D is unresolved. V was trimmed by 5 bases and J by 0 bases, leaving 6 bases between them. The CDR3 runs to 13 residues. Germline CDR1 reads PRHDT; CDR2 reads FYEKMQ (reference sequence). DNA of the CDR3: TGTGCCAGCAGCCTTACTAGCACAGATACGCAGTATTTT. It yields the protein CASSLTSTDTQYF.

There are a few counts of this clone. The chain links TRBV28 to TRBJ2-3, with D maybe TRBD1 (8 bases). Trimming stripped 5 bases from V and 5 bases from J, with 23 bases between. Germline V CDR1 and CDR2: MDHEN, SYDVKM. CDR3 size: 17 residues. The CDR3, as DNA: TGTGCCAGCAGTCCTGATCAGGGGGCGGGAGCGGTAGATACGCAGTATTTT. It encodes CASSPDQGAGAVDTQYF.

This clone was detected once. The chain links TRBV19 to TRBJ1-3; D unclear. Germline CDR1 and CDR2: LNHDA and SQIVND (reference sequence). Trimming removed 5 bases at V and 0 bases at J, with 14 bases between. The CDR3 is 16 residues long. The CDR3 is CASSLADRSSGNTIYF. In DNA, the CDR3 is TGTGCCAGTAGTTTGGCCGACCGGAGCTCTGGAAACACCATATATTTT.

As DNA, the CDR3 is TGTGCCAGTAGAGACCCGGGACAGGGATTTAACTATGGCTACACCTTC. Protein sequence: CASRDPGQGFNYGYTF. V is TRBV19 and J is TRBJ1-2; 9 bases agree with TRBD1. The CDR3 covers 16 residues. Germline values: CDR1 LNHDA, CDR2 SQIVND (reference sequence). With V trimmed by 6 bases and J by 1 base, 9 bases remained unmatched.

DNA for the CDR3: TGCGCCAGCAGCCAAGCAGAGGGTCCAGGGGGTGGTGGCTACACCTTC. Translated, it gives CASSQAEGPGGGGYTF. The V and J genes are TRBV4-3 and TRBJ1-2; 7 bases fit TRBD1. Germline loops: CDR1 LGHNA, CDR2 YSLEER. The V and J ends lost 1 base and 7 bases, in that order; junction bases with no gene match: 12. This CDR3 contains 16 residues.

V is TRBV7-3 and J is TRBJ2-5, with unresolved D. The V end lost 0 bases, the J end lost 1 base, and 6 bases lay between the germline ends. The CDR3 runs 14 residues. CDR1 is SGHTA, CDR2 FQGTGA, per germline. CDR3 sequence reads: CASSLTSSQETQYF. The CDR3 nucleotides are TGTGCCAGCAGCTTAACGTCCTCCCAAGAGACCCAGTACTTC.

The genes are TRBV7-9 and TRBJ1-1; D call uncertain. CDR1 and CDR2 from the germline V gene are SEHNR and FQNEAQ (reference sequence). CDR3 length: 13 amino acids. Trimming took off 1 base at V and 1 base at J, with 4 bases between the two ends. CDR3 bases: TGTGCCAGCAGCTTAGGGGCGAACACTGAAGCTTTCTTT. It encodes CASSLGANTEAFF.

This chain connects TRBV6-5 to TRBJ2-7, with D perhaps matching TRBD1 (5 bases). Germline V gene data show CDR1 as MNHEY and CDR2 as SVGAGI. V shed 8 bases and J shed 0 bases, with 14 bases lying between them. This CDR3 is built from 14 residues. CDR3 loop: CASGAGQASYEQYF. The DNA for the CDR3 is TGTGCCAGCGGGGCAGGGCAGGCCTCCTACGAGCAGTACTTC.

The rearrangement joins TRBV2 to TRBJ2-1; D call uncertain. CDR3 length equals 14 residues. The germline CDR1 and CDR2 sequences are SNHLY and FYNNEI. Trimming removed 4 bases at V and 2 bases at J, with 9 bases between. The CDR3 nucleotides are TGTGCCAGCAGTGGGGCCTCCACCTACAATGAGCAGTTCTTC. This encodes CASSGASTYNEQFF.